Sequencing of this T cell receptor (beta chain) was carried out in a study of blood T cell repertoires in COVID-19. For the study at large: Sites in the United States, Italy and Spain provided acute and convalescent COVID-19 samples. The analysed material was cDNA or gDNA that came from T cells, B-cell-depleted T cells, or PBMCs.

Assay: immunoSEQ multiplex PCR; the TCRdb copy retains only in-frame clones and omits some. The table has some 290,000 clones, roughly nine tenths seen once. Followed longitudinally, the Seattle patients had been enrolled during active infection. This clone has just a few counts. Germline CDR1 reads MNHEY; CDR2 reads SVGAGI. The length of the CDR3 is 15 residues. V lost 6 bases to trimming and J lost 4 bases; unmatched junction nucleotides: 8. This sequence was found in a woman aged 30 to 39 with COVID-19, enrolled during active disease. The rearrangement links TRBV6-5 to TRBJ1-5; 8 bases align to TRBD1. The sequenced material came from peripheral blood. The CDR3 is CASRLTRGRNQPQHF. In DNA form, the CDR3 reads TGTGCCAGCAGATTAACCAGGGGGCGGAATCAGCCCCAGCATTTT.